What follows are 9 T cell receptor beta chains derived from one specimen sequenced in a study of Graves' ophthalmopathy and Graves' hyperthyroidism. RNA transcripts were the source from which TCR beta CDR3 regions were amplified. A first-round RT-PCR used HTBI primers, followed by a second-round multiplex PCR. Each CDR3 protein gets one entry after TCRdb re-called the multiplex PCR reads with MiXCR. Of roughly 600,000 distinct CDR3 sequences listed, about two fifths were seen once; the top ten hold roughly 4.5%. Sequencing used peripheral blood or thyroid tissue (not recorded which). The receptors here all came from an adult man with Graves' hyperthyroidism.

The chain couples TRBV10-3 to TRBJ1-6; TRBD1 aligns across 7 bases. The germline gives CDR1 ENHRY, CDR2 SYGVKD. V dropped 8 bases and J dropped 0; count of bases not matched to a gene: 13. This CDR3 has 18 amino acids. CDR3 DNA sequence: TGTGCCATCGGGGCTACAGGGGACGTCTACTCCTATAATTCACCCCTCCACTTT. Encoded protein: CAIGATGDVYSYNSPLHF.

The chain uses TRBV29-1 and TRBJ2-5; 8 bases line up with TRBD2. Germline V CDR1 and CDR2: SQVTM, ANQGSEA. The CDR3 length is 14 residues. V dropped 4 bases and J dropped 1; count of bases not matched to a gene: 5. CDR3 coding DNA: TGCAGCGTTGCGGGAGGGGGAGTCCAAGAGACCCAGTACTTC. Its translation is CSVAGGGVQETQYF.

The gene calls are TRBV7-9 and TRBJ2-7; 7 bases fit TRBD1. The CDR3 runs to 12 residues. Germline CDR1 is SEHNR and CDR2 is FQNEAQ (reference sequence). The trim removed 5 bases at V and 7 bases at J, leaving 5 bases unmatched. The CDR3 sequence is CASSLGTVEQYF. The CDR3 DNA reads TGTGCCAGCAGCCTCGGGACAGTTGAGCAGTACTTC. Filled out from reference TRBV7-9 and TRBJ2-7, the complete variable domain reads DTGVSQNPRHKITKRGQNVTFRCDPISEHNRLYWYRQTLGQGPEFLTYFQNEAQLEKSRLLSDRFSAERPKGSFSTLEIQRTEQGDSAMYLCASSLGTVEQYFGPGTRLTVT.

J is TRBJ1-4 and V is TRBV2; TRBD1 is a possible D gene (5 bases). The CDR3 sequence is 13 residues long. CDR1 and CDR2 from the germline V gene are SNHLY and FYNNEI. The V and J ends lost 4 bases and 5 bases respectively, with 8 bases between them. Here the CDR3 DNA reads TGTGCCAGCAGTGGAGGGGAGAATGAAAAACTGTTTTTT. As protein: CASSGGENEKLFF.

The J gene is TRBJ2-7, the V gene TRBV28; possibly TRBD1 or TRBD2 for D (5 bases each). V dropped 3 bases and J dropped 1 base, with 13 bases sitting between them. The CDR3 is 15 amino acids. Germline V CDR1 and CDR2: MDHEN, SYDVKM. The CDR3 DNA is TGTGCCAGCAGTTTTACCCGGGACGGATCCTACGAGCAGTACTTC. Protein sequence: CASSFTRDGSYEQYF.

Many counts were recorded for this clonotype. This chain connects TRBV3-1 to TRBJ1-1; TRBD1 might be the D (6 bases). The CDR3 spans 14 residues. Germline CDR1 is LGHDT and CDR2 is YNNKEL (reference sequence). Trimming took 6 bases from V and 3 from J, leaving 14 bases between them. CDR3: CASSPDSLYTEAFF. The CDR3 DNA is TGTGCCAGCAGTCCGGACAGTCTCTACACTGAAGCTTTCTTT.

The chain couples TRBV10-3 to TRBJ1-2, with D maybe TRBD1 (6 bases). V lost 4 bases and J 0 bases, leaving 15 bases between the germline ends. Germline V lookup: CDR1 ENHRY, CDR2 SYGVKD. The CDR3 is made up of 16 amino acids. The DNA for the CDR3 is TGTGCCATCAGTGTTTTGGGGGACACTGCTAACTATGGCTACACCTTC. Protein sequence: CAISVLGDTANYGYTF.

This clonotype was counted between two and nine times. This rearrangement joins TRBV6-5 to TRBJ1-4; D gene uncertain. The germline CDR1 and CDR2 sequences are MNHEY and SVGAGI. Trimming stripped 5 bases from V and 0 bases from J, with 13 bases between. The length of the CDR3 is 16 residues. CDR3 DNA: TGTGCCAGCAGTGAATGGCGAGGAACAACTAATGAAAAACTGTTTTTT. Amino acids: CASSEWRGTTNEKLFF.

This clonotype showed up many times. The chain couples TRBV28 to TRBJ2-7; perhaps TRBD1 as D (6 bases). Looked up from germline, CDR1 is MDHEN and CDR2 is SYDVKM. The CDR3 runs to 12 residues. Deletions cut 2 bases from V and 5 bases from J, with 7 bases between. The chain's CDR3 is CASSLRQDEQYF. In nucleotides, the CDR3 is TGTGCCAGCAGTTTACGACAGGACGAGCAGTACTTC. Using reference TRBV28 and TRBJ2-7 for the parts outside the CDR3, the full variable domain is DVKVTQSSRYLVKRTGEKVFLECVQDMDHENMFWYRQDPGLGLRLIYFSYDVKMKEKGDIPEGYSVSREKKERFSLILESASTNQTSMYLCASSLRQDEQYFGPGTRLTVT.